This record looks at one T cell receptor (beta chain) sequence and its context. Its antigen remains unknown. These data come from a study of T-cell memory formation after mild COVID-19. Findings of the study overall: Among clones peaking at day 37 in the second wave, SARS-CoV-2 specificity remained unconfirmed. Clones shrinking between day 15 and 85 showed a balanced CD4/CD8 split, and those that grew later tilted toward CD4+. CM and EM subsets held most contracting CD4+ clones; EMRA held CD8+ ones.

In TCRdb, the 5' RACE reads were re-called with MiXCR into one record per CDR3 protein. The repertoire includes approximately 290,000 distinct CDR3 sequences, less than 20% of them detected once, and 22% sits in the top ten. There are 16 residues in the CDR3. CDR1 is SGHTS, CDR2 YDEGEE, per germline. Germline trimming cut 4 bases from V and 0 bases from J; bases unmatched to any gene: 6. The clonotype originates from a man aged 18 to 29 who had mild COVID-19 (a few samples of this study predate the infection). Cell type and time point are not known. The chain joins TRBV5-8 to TRBJ2-1; 8 nucleotides match TRBD1. Input material: PBMCs or a T cell subset sorted from them (not recorded which). CDR3 nucleotide sequence: TGTGCCAGCAGCCCTGGACAGGGACCCTCCTACAATGAGCAGTTCTTC. Residues: CASSPGQGPSYNEQFF. The entire variable domain, with the rest obtained from reference TRBV5-8 and TRBJ2-1, is as follows: EAGVTQSPTHLIKTRGQQATLRCSPISGHTSVYWYQQALGLGLQFLLWYDEGEERNRGNFPPRFSGRQFPNYSSELNVNALELEDSALYLCASSPGQGPSYNEQFFGPGTRLTVL.